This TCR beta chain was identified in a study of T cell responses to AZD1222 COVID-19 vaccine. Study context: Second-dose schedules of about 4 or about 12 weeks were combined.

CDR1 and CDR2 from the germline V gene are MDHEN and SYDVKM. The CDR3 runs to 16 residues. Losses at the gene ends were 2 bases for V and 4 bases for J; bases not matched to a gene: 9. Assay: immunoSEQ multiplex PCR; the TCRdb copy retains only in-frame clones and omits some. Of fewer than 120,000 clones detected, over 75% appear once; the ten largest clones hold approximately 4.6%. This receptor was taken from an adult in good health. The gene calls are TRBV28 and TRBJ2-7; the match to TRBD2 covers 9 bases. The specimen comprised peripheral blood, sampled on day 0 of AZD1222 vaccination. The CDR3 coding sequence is TGTGCCAGCAGTTTAATCTCGCTAGCGGGAAGGTACGAGCAGTACTTC. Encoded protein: CASSLISLAGRYEQYF.